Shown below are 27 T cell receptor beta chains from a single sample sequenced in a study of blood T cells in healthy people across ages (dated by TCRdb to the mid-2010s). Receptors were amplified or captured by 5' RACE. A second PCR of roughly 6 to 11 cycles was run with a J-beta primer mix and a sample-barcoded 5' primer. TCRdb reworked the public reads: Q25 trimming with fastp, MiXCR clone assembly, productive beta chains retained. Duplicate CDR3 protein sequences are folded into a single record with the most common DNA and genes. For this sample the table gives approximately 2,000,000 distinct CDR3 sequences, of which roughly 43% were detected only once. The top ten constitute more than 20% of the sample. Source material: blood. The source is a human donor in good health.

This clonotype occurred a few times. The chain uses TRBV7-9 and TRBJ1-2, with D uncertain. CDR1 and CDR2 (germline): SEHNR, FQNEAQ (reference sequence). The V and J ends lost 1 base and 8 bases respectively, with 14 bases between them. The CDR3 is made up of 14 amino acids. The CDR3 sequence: CASSLGTATGGYTF. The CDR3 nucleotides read TGTGCCAGCAGCTTAGGAACGGCCACTGGGGGCTACACCTTC.

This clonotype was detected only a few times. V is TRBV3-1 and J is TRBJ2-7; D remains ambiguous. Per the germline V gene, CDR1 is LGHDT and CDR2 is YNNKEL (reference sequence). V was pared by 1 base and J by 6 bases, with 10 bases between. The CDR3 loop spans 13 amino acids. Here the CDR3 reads CASSQGIRVEQYF. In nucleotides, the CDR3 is TGTGCCAGCAGCCAAGGTATAAGGGTCGAGCAGTACTTC.

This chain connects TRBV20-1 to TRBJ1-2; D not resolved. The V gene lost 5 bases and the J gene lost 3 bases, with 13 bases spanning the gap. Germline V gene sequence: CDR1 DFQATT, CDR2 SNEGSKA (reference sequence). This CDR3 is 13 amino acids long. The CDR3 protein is CSARPDGDYGYTF. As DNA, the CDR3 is TGCAGTGCTCGCCCGGACGGCGACTATGGCTACACCTTC.

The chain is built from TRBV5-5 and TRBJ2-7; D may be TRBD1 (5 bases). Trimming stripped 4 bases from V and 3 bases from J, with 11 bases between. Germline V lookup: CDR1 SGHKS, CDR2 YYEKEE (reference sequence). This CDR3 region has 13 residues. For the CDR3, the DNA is TGTGCCAGCAGCCTGGACAACAACTACGAGCAGTACTTC. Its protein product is CASSLDNNYEQYF. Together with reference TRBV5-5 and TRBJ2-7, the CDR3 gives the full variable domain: DAGVTQSPTHLIKTRGQQVTLRCSPISGHKSVSWYQQVLGQGPQFIFQYYEKEERGRGNFPDRFSARQFPNYSSELNVNALLLGDSALYLCASSLDNNYEQYFGPGTRLTVT.

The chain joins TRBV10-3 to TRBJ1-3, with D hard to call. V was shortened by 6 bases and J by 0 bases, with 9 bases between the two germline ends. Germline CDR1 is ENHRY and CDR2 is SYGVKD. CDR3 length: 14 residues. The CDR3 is CAISPQTSGNTIYF. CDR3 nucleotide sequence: TGTGCCATCAGCCCCCAAACCTCTGGAAACACCATATATTTT.

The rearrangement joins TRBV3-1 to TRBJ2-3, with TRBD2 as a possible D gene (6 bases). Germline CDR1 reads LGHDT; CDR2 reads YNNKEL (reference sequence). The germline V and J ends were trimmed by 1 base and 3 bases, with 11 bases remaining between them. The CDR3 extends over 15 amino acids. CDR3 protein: CASSQVGGLTDTQYF. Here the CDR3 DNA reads TGTGCCAGCAGCCAAGTGGGGGGATTGACAGATACGCAGTATTTT.

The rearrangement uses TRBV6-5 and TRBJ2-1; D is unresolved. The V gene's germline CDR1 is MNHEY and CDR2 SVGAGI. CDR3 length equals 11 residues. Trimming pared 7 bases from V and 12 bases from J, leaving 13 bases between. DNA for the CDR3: TGTGCCAGCATGGCCCCTGGTGGGCAGTTCTTC. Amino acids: CASMAPGGQFF.

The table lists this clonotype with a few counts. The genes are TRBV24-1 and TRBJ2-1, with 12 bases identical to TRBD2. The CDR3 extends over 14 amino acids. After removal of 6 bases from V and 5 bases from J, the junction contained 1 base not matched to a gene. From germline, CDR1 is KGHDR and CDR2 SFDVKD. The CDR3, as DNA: TGTGCCACCAGTCGACTAGCGGGGGACAATGAGCAGTTCTTC. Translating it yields CATSRLAGDNEQFF.

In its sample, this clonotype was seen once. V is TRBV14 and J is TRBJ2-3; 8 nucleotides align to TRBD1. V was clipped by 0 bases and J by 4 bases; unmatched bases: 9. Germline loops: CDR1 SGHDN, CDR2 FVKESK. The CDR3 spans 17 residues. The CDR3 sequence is CASSQDKDRAPPDTQYF. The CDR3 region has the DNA TGTGCCAGCAGCCAAGATAAGGACAGGGCCCCCCCAGATACGCAGTATTTT.

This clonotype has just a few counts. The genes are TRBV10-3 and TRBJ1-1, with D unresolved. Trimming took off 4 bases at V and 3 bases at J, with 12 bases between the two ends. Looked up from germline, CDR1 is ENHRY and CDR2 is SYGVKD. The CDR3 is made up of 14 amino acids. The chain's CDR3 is CAISGKAPDTEAFF. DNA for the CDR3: TGTGCCATCAGTGGTAAGGCTCCGGACACTGAAGCTTTCTTT.

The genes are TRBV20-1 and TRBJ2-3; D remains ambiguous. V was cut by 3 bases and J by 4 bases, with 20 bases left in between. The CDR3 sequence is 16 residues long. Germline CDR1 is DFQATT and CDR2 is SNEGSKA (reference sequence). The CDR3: CSASHLVGPTPDTQYF. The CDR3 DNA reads TGCAGTGCTAGTCATCTAGTTGGCCCTACGCCAGATACGCAGTATTTT.

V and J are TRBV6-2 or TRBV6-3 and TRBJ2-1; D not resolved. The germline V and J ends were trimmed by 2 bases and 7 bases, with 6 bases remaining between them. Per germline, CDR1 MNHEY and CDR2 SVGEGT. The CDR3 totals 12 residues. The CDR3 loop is CASSYPTNEQFF. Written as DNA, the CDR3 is TGTGCCAGCAGTTACCCTACAAATGAGCAGTTCTTC.

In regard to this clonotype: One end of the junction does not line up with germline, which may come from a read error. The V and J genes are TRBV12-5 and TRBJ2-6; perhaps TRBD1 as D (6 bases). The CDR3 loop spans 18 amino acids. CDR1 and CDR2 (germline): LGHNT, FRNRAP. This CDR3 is CACGFHPGDDSGANVLTF. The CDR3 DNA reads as TGTGCTTGTGGTTTCCACCCAGGGGACGACTCTGGGGCCAACGTCCTGACTTTC.

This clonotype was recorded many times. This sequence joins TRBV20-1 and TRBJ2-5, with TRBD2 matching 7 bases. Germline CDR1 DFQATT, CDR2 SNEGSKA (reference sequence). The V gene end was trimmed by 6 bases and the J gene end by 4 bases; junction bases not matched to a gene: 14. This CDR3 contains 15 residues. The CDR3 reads CSAHQWGGGRETQYF. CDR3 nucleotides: TGCAGTGCCCACCAGTGGGGGGGAGGTCGAGAGACCCAGTACTTC.

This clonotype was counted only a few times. The CDR3 bases are TGTGCCAGCAGCCAAGATCTCTCTAGCGGGGGGGTATCAGATACGCAGTATTTT. Its protein is CASSQDLSSGGVSDTQYF. The J gene is TRBJ2-3, the V gene TRBV3-1, with 12 bases that match TRBD2. The CDR3 is 18 amino acids. With V trimmed by 0 bases and J by 4 bases, 8 bases remained unmatched. The germline V gene has CDR1 LGHDT and CDR2 YNNKEL (reference sequence).

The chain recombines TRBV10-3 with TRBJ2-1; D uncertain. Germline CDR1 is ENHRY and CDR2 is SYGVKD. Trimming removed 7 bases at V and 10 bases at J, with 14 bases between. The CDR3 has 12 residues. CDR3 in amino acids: CAIKDLFGEQFF. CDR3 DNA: TGTGCCATCAAGGACCTGTTTGGGGAGCAGTTCTTC.

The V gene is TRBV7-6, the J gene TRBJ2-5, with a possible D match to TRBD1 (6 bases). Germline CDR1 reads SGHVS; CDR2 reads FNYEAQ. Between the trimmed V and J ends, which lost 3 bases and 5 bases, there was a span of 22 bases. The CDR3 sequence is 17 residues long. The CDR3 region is CASSFVRGESARETQYF. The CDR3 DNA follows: TGTGCCAGCAGCTTTGTCAGGGGTGAATCAGCGAGGGAGACCCAGTACTTC.

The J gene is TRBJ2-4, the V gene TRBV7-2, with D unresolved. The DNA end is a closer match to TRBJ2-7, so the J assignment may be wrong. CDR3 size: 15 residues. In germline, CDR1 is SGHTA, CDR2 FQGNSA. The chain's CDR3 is CASSLVWLQTYEQYF. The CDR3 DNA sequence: TGTGCCAGCAGCTTAGTATGGCTCCAGACCTACGAGCAGTACTTC.

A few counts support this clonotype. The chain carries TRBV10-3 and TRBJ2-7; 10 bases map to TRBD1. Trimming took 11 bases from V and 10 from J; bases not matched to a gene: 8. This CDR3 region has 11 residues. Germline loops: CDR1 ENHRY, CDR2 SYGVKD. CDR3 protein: CAAGQGNLQYF. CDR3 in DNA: TGTGCCGCGGGACAGGGGAATCTTCAGTACTTC.

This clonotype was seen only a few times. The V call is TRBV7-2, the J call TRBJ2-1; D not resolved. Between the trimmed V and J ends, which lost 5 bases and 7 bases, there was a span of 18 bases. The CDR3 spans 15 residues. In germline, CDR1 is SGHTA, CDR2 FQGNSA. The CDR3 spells CASSLMPQSGNEQFF. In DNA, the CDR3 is TGTGCCAGCAGCCTAATGCCCCAAAGTGGGAATGAGCAGTTCTTC.

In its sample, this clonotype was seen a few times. The CDR3 sequence: CASSLPRRDSGANVLTF. The CDR3 region has the DNA TGCGCCAGCAGCTTGCCCAGGCGTGACTCTGGGGCCAACGTCCTGACTTTC. The chain has TRBV5-1 and TRBJ2-6; D uncertain. From germline, CDR1 is SGHRS and CDR2 YFSETQ. The CDR3 length is 17 residues. V was trimmed by 1 base and J by 0 bases, leaving 11 bases between them.

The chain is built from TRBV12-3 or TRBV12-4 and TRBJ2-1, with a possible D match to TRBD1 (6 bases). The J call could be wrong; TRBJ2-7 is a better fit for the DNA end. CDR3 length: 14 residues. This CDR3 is CASSFGGLDYEQYF. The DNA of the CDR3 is TGTGCCAGCAGTTTTGGGGGCCTCGACTACGAGCAGTACTTC.

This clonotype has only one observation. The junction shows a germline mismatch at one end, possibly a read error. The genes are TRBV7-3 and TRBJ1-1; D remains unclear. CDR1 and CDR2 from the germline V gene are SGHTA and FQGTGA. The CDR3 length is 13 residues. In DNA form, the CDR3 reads TGTGCCATCAGCTTATGGGGGAACACTGAAGCTTTCTTT. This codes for CAISLWGNTEAFF.

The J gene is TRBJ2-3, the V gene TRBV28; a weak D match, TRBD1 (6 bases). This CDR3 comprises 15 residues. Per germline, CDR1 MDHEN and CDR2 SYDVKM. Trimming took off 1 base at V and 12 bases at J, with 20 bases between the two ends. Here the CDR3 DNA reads TGTGCCAGCAGTTTATTCGGGCAGGGGTCAGAGACCCAGTATTTT. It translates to CASSLFGQGSETQYF. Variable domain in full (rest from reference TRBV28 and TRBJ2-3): DVKVTQSSRYLVKRTGEKVFLECVQDMDHENMFWYRQDPGLGLRLIYFSYDVKMKEKGDIPEGYSVSREKKERFSLILESASTNQTSMYLCASSLFGQGSETQYFGPGTRLTVL.

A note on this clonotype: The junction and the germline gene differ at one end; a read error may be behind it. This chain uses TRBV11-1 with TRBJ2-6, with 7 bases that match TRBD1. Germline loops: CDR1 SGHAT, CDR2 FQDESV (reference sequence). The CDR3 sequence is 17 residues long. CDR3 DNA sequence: TGTGCCAGCAGCCACGGGGACAGCAACTCTGGGGCCAGCGTCCTGACTTTC. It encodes CASSHGDSNSGASVLTF.

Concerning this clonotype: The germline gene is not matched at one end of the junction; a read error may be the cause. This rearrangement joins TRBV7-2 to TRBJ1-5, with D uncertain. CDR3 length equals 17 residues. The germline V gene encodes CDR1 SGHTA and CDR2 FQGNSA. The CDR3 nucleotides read TGTGCCAGCAGCTTAGACCCTTCCCGAAATAGCAATCAGCCCCGGCATTTT. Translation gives CASSLDPSRNSNQPRHF.

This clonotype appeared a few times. CDR3 sequence: CASSPIGGYNEQFF. As DNA, the CDR3 is TGTGCCAGTAGCCCCATCGGGGGCTACAATGAGCAGTTCTTC. The V gene is TRBV19, the J gene TRBJ2-1; TRBD2 is a possible D gene (6 bases). The CDR3 extends over 14 amino acids. Germline-derived CDR1 and CDR2 are LNHDA and SQIVND (reference sequence). V lost 6 bases and J 3 bases, leaving 12 bases between the germline ends.